This TCR beta chain was obtained from a study of OX40 agonist ivuxolimab in advanced cancers. Study as a whole: Eligibility admitted prior anti-PD-1, anti-PD-L1 or anti-CTLA-4 therapy; about 39% had some. Study findings and constraints: Still undetermined is the antigen specificity of the expanded peripheral T cells. Averaging showed that CD8+ T cells had more expanded clones than CD4+ did.

This clone has a single count. Its antigen is undetermined. Enrollment shut out patients with autoimmune disease history or systemic immunosuppression. The germline CDR1 and CDR2 sequences are KGHSH and LQKENI. CDR3 size: 14 residues. V lost 2 bases to trimming and J lost 3 bases, with 9 bases between them. The data were produced by immunoSEQ multiplex PCR, yet TCRdb's version contains in-frame clones alone and is incomplete. Counted here are fewer than 75,000 clones, approximately 88% occurring once; the ten biggest clones make up over 2.5%. Sequenced material: CD4+ or CD8+ T cells sorted from blood, taken in a trial of the OX40 agonist ivuxolimab. The gene calls are TRBV18 and TRBJ2-3; tentative D call: TRBD1 (6 bases). This receptor was obtained from an adult with an advanced solid tumor such as melanoma, head and neck, liver or kidney cancer. CDR3 amino acids: CASSPNQGTDTQYF. The CDR3 coding sequence is TGTGCCAGCTCACCAAACCAGGGGACAGATACGCAGTATTTT. The full variable domain, rest sourced from reference TRBV18 and TRBJ2-3, is NAGVMQNPRHLVRRRGQEARLRCSPMKGHSHVYWYRQLPEEGLKFMVYLQKENIIDESGMPKERFSAEFPKEGPSILRIQQVVRGDSAAYFCASSPNQGTDTQYFGPGTRLTVL.